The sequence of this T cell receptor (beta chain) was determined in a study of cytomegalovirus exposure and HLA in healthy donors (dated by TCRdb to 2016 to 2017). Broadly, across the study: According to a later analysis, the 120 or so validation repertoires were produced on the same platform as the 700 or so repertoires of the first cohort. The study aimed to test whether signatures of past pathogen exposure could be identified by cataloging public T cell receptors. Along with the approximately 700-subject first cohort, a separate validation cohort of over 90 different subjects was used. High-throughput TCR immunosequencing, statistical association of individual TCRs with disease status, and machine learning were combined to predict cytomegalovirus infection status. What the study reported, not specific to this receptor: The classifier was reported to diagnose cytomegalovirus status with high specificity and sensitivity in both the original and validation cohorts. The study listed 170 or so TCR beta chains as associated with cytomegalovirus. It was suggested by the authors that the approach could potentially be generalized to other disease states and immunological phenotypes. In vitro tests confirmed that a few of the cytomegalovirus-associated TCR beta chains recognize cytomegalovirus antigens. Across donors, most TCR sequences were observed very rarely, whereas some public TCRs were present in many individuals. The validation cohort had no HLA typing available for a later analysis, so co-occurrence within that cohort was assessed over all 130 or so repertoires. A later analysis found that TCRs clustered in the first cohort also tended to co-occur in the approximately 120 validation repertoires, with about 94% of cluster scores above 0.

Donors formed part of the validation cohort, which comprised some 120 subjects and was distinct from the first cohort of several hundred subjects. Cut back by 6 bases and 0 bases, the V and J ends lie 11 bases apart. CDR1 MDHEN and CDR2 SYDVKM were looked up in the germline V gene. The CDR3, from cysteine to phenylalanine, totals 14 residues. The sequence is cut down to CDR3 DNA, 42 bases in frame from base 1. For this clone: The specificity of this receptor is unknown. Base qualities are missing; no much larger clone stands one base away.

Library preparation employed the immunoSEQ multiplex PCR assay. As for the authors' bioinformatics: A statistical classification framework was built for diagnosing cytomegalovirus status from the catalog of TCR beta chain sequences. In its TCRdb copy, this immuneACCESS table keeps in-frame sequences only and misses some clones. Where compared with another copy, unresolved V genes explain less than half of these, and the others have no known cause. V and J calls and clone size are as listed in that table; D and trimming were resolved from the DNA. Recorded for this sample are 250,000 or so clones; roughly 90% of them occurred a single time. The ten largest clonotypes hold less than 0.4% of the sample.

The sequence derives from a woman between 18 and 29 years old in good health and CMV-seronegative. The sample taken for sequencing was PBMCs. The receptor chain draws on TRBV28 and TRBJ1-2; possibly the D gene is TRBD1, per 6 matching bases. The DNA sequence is TGTGCCAGCAGACGACAGGAGACTAACTATGGCTACACCTTC. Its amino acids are CASRRQETNYGYTF.